This TCR beta chain is drawn from a study of control samples from healthy donors and cancer patients. Germline values: CDR1 LNHDA, CDR2 SQIVND (reference sequence). The ends were cut back, 7 bases at V and 4 bases at J, with 10 bases in the middle. This CDR3 comprises 13 residues. Libraries were prepared by immunoSEQ multiplex PCR; TCRdb keeps only in-frame clonotypes and omits some of them. Among about 75,000 clones listed, around 95% were seen once. The sample was blood. This receptor was taken from a woman aged 40 to 50 in good health. The chain recombines TRBV19 with TRBJ2-2; D is unresolved. CDR3 nucleotide sequence: TGTGCCAGTAAGCCCTTCTCCACCGGGGAGCTGTTTTTT. Translating it yields CASKPFSTGELFF.